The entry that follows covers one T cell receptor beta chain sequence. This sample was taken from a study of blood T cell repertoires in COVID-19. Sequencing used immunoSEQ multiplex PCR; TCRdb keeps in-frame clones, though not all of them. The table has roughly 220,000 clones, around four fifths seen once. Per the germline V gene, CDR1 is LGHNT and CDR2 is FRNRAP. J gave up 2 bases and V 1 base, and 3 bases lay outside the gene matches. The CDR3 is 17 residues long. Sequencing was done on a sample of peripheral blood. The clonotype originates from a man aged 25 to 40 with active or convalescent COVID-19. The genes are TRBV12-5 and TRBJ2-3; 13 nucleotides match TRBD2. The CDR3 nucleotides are TGTGCTAGTGGTTTGGGGGGACTAGCGGGGACCACAGATACGCAGTATTTT. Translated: CASGLGGLAGTTDTQYF.